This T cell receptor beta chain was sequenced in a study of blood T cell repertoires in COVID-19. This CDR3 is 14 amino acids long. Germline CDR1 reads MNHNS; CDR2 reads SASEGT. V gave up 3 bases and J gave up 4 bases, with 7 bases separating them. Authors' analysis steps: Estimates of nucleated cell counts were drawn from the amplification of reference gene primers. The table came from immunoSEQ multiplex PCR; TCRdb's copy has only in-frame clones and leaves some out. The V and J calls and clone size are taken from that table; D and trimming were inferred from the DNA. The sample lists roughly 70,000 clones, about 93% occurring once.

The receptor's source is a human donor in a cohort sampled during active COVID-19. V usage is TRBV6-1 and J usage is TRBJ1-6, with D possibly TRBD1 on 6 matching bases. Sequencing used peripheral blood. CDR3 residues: CASSEDSYNSPLHF. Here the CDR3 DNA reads TGTGCCAGCAGTGAGGACAGTTATAATTCACCCCTCCACTTT.